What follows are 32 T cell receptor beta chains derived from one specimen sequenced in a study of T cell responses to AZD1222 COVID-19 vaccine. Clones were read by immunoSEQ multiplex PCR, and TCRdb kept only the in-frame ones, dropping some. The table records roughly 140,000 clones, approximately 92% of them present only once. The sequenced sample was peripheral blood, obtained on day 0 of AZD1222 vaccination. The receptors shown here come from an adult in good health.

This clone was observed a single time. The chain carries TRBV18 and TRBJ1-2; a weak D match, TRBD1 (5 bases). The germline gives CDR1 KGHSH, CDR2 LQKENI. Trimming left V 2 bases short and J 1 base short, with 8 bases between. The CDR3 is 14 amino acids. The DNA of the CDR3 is TGTGCCAGCTCACCAGCCAGGGATAACTATGGCTACACCTTC. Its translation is CASSPARDNYGYTF.

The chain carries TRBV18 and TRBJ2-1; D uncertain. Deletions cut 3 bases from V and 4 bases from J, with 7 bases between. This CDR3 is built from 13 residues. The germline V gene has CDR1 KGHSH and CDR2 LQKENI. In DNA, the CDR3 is TGTGCCAGCTCACCCAAGGCATACAATGAGCAGTTCTTC. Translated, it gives CASSPKAYNEQFF.

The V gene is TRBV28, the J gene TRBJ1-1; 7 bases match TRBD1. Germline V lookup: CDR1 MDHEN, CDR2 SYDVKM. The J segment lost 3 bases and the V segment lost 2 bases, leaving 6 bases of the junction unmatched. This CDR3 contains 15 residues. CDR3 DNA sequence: TGTGCCAGCAGTTTACAAGGGACAGCGGACACTGAAGCTTTCTTT. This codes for CASSLQGTADTEAFF.

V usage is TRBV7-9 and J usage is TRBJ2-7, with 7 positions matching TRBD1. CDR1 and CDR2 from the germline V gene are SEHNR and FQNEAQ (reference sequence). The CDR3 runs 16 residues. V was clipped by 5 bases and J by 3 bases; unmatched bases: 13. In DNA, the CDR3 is TGTGCCAGCAGCAAAATGGGACAGAACGCTATCTACGAGCAGTACTTC. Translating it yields CASSKMGQNAIYEQYF.

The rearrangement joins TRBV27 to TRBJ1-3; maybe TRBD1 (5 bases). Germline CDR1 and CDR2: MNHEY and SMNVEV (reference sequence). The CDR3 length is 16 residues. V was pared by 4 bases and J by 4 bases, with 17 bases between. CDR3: CASSSAGTGGGNTIYF. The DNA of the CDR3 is TGTGCCAGCAGTTCCGCAGGGACGGGAGGAGGAAACACCATATATTTT.

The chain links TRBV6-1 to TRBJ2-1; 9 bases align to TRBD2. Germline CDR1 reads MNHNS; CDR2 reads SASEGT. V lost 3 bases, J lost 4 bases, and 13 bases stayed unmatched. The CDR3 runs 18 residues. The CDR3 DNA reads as TGTGCCAGCAGTGACGGGCTCTTCAGCGGGAGGCCTTACAATGAGCAGTTCTTC. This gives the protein CASSDGLFSGRPYNEQFF.

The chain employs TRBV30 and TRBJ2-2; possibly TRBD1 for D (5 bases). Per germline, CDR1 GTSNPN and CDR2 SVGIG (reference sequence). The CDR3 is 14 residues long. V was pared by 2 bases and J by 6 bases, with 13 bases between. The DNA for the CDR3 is TGTGCCTGGAGTCTCAGGGTTCGACCCGGGGAGCTGTTTTTT. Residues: CAWSLRVRPGELFF.

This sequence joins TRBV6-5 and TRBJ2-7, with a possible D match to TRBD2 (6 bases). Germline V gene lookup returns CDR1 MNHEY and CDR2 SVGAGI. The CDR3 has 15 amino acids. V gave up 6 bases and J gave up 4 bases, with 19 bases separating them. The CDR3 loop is CASSRNSGAGYEQYF. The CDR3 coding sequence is TGTGCCAGCAGCCGTAATTCGGGAGCCGGTTACGAGCAGTACTTC.

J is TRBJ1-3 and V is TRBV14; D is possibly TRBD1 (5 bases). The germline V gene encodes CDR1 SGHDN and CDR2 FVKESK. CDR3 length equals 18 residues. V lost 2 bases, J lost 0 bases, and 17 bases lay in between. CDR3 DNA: TGTGCCAGCAGCCAACTACCCGGGGCAGCGAGCTCTGGAAACACCATATATTTT. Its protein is CASSQLPGAASSGNTIYF.

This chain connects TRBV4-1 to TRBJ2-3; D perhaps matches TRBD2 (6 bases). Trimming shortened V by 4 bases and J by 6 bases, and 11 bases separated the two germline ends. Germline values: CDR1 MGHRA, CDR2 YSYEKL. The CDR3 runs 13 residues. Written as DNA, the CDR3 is TGCGCCAGCAGCCCTCTAGGAGGGGATACGCAGTATTTT. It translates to CASSPLGGDTQYF.

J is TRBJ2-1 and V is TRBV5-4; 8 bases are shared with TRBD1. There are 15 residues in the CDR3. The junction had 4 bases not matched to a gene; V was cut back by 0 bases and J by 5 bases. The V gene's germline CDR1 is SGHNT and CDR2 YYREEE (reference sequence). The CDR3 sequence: CASSLAGGYNNEQFF. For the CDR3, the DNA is TGTGCCAGCAGCTTGGCAGGGGGCTATAACAATGAGCAGTTCTTC.

The CDR3 loop is CASSYVGGLWETQYF. The DNA of the CDR3 is TGTGCCAGCAGTTACGTTGGGGGGTTATGGGAGACCCAGTACTTC. The chain uses TRBV6-2 or TRBV6-3 and TRBJ2-5, with D maybe TRBD2 (6 bases). The CDR3 has 15 amino acids. Per germline, CDR1 MNHEY and CDR2 SVGEGT. V was pared by 2 bases and J by 5 bases, with 15 bases between.

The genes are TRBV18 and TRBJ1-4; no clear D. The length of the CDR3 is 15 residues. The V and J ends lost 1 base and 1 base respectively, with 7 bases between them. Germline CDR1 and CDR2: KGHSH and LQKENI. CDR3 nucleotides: TGTGCCAGCTCACCACAAGACAAAACTAATGAAAAACTGTTTTTT. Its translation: CASSPQDKTNEKLFF.

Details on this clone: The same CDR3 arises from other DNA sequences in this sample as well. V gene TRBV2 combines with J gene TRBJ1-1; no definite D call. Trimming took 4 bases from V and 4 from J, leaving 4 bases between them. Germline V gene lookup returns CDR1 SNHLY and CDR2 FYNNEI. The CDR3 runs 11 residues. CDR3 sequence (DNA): TGTGCCAGCAGTGTTTCCACTGAAGCTTTCTTT. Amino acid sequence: CASSVSTEAFF.

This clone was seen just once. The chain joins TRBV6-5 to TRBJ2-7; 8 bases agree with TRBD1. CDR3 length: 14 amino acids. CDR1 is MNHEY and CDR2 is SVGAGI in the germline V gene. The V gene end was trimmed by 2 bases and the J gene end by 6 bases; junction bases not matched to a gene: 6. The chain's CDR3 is CASSYNRGTGEQYF. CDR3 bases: TGTGCCAGCAGTTACAACAGGGGGACGGGCGAGCAGTACTTC.

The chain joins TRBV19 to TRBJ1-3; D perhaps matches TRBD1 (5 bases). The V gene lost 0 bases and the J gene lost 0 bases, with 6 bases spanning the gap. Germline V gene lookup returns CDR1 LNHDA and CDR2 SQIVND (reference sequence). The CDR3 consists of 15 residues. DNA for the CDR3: TGTGCCAGTAGTATAGACGGGACCTCTGGAAACACCATATATTTT. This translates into CASSIDGTSGNTIYF. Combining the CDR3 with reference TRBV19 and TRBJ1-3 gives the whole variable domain DGGITQSPKYLFRKEGQNVTLSCEQNLNHDAMYWYRQDPGQGLRLIYYSQIVNDFQKGDIAEGYSVSREKKESFPLTVTSAQKNPTAFYLCASSIDGTSGNTIYFGEGSWLTVV.

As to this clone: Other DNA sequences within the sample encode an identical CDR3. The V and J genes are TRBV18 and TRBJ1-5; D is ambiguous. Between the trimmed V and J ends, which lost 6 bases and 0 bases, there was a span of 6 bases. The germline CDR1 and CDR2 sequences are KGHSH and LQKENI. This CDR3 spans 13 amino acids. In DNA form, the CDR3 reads TGTGCCAGCTCTCCCGATAGCAATCAGCCCCAGCATTTT. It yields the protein CASSPDSNQPQHF.

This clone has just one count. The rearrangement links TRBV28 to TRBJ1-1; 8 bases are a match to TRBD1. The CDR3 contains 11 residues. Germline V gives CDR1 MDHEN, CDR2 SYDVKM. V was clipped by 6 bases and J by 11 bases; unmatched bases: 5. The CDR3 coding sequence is TGTGCCAGCAGCAAGGACAGGGTGGCTTTCTTT. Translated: CASSKDRVAFF.

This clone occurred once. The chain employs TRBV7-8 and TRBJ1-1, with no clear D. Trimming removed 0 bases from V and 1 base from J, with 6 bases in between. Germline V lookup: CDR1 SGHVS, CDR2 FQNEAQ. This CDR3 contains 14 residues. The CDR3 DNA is TGTGCCAGCAGCTTAGCGTTCAGGAACACTGAAGCTTTCTTT. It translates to CASSLAFRNTEAFF.

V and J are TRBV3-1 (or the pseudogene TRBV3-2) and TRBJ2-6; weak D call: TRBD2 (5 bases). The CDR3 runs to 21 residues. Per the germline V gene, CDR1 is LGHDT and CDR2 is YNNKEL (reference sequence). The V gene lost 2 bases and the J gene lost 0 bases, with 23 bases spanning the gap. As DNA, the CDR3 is TGTGCCAGCAGCCAAAGGAGGCAGTCGAACCGCACATACTCTGGGGCCAACGTCCTGACTTTC. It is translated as CASSQRRQSNRTYSGANVLTF.

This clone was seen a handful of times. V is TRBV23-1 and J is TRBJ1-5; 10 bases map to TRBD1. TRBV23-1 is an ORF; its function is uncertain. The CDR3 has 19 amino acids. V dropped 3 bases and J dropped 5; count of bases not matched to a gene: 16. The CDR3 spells CASSHTKDRGEGIYQPQHF. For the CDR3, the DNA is TGCGCCAGCAGTCACACGAAGGACAGGGGGGAGGGGATTTATCAGCCCCAGCATTTT.

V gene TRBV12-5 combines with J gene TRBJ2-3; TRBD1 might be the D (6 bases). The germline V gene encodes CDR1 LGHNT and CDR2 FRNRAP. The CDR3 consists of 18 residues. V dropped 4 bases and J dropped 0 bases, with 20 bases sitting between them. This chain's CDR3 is CASGSVLGTTTSTDTQYF. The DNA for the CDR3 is TGTGCTAGTGGTTCGGTCCTTGGGACAACAACTAGCACAGATACGCAGTATTTT.

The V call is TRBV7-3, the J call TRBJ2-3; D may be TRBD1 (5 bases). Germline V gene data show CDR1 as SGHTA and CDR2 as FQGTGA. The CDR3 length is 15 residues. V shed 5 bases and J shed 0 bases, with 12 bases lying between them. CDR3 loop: CASSPQGLSTDTQYF. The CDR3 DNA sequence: TGTGCCAGCAGCCCCCAGGGCTTGAGCACAGATACGCAGTATTTT.

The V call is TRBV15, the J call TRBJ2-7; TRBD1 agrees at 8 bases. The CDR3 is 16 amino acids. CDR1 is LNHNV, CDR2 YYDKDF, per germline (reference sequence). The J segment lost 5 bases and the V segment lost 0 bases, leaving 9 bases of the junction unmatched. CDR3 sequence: CATSRDGSRGRDEQYF. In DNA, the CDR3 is TGTGCCACCAGCAGAGATGGTAGCAGGGGGCGCGACGAGCAGTACTTC.

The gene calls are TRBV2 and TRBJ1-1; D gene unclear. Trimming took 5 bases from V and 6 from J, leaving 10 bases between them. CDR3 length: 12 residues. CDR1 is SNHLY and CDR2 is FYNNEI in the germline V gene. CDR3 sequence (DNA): TGTGCCAGCAGTACACGGGCGGCTGAAGCTTTCTTT. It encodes CASSTRAAEAFF.

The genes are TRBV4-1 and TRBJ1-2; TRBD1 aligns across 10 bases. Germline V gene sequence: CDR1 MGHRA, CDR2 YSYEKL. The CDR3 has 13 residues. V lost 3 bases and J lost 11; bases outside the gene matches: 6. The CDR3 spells CASSHRDRGGYTF. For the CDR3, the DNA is TGCGCCAGCAGCCACCGGGACAGGGGCGGGTACACCTTC.

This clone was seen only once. The CDR3: CAWKQGAGNTIYF. The CDR3 nucleotides are TGTGCCTGGAAACAGGGGGCTGGAAACACCATATATTTT. This rearrangement joins TRBV30 to TRBJ1-3; 8 bases match TRBD1. Germline-derived CDR1 and CDR2 are GTSNPN and SVGIG (reference sequence). The CDR3 is 13 amino acids. V dropped 4 bases and J dropped 2; count of bases not matched to a gene: 1.

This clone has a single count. CDR3 in DNA: TGTGCCAGCAGCCCTCGGGGCGTTAATCAGCCCCAGCATTTT. It translates to CASSPRGVNQPQHF. V is TRBV3-1 (or the pseudogene TRBV3-2) and J is TRBJ1-5; possible D gene TRBD1, 5 bases. Trimming stripped 4 bases from V and 4 bases from J, with 11 bases between. Germline V gives CDR1 LGHDT, CDR2 YNNKEL (reference sequence). This CDR3 has 14 amino acids.

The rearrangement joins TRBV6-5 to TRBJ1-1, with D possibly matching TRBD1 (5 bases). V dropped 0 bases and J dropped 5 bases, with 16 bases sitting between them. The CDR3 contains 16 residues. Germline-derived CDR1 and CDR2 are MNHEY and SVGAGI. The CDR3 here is CASSYSTSGGRTEAFF. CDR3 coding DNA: TGTGCCAGCAGTTACTCGACGTCCGGGGGTCGGACTGAAGCTTTCTTT.

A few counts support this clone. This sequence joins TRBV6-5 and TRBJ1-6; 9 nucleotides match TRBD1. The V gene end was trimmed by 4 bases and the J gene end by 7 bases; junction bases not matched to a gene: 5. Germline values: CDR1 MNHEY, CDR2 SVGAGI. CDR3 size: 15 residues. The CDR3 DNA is TGTGCCAGCAGTTCAGCAGACAGGGGGAATTCACCCCTCCACTTT. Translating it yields CASSSADRGNSPLHF.

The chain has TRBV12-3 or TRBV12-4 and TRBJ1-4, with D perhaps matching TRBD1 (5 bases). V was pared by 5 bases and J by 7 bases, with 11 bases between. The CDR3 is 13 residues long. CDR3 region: CASSERQLEKLFF. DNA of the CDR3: TGTGCCAGCAGTGAGAGACAGCTTGAAAAACTGTTTTTT.

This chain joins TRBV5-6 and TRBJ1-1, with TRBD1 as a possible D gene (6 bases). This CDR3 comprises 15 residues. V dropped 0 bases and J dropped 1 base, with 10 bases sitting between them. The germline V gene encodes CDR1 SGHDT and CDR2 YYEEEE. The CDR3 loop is CASSLAPTGNTEAFF. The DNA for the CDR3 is TGTGCCAGCAGCTTGGCTCCGACAGGGAACACTGAAGCTTTCTTT.